The clone carrying this T cell receptor (beta chain) has just a few counts. The target antigen is unknown. The source material, RNA transcripts, was used to amplify TCR beta CDR3 regions. Initially, a first-round RT-PCR of the TCR CDR3 employed the HTBI primer set. Via MiXCR, TCRdb re-called the multiplex PCR reads, giving one row per CDR3 protein. The repertoire holds fewer than 450,000 distinct CDR3 sequences, with about 18% as singletons. The source of the sample is a study of T cells in Graves' hyperthyroidism and ophthalmopathy. Study details: It was at initial diagnosis, before any treatment, that peripheral blood was collected.

The length of the CDR3 is 11 residues. Germline V gene lookup returns CDR1 MNHNS and CDR2 SASEGT. Trimming took off 7 bases at V and 8 bases at J, with 9 bases between the two ends. Notes on the study in general: Most thyroid-expanded clonotypes above 0.001 were also found in blood.

The gene calls are TRBV6-1 and TRBJ2-1; tentatively, D is TRBD1 (5 bases). The sequenced sample consisted of blood. This receptor was obtained from a woman younger than 45 with Graves' hyperthyroidism that later progressed to Graves' ophthalmopathy. The CDR3 nucleotides read TGTGCCAGCAACCAGGGCTATGAGCAGTTCTTC. Its protein is CASNQGYEQFF.